This T cell receptor beta chain came from a study of neurological immune-mediated disorders. Germline loops: CDR1 MDHEN, CDR2 SYDVKM. The CDR3 contains 15 residues. V lost 1 base, J lost 6 bases, and 8 bases stayed unmatched. The study, taken as a whole, reports: No sharing of CDR3 amino acid sequences was observed among expanded clones across subjects, suggesting private repertoires in all groups. While HTLV-1-associated myelopathy showed the greatest TCR clonal expansion, multiple sclerosis showed the least, falling below healthy controls.

Time point noted: longitudinal time-point 2. Libraries used 2 million unsorted PBMCs kept frozen in RNAlater. The sample holds a few counts of this clonotype. Its cognate antigen is unknown. 5'RACE with 10-nucleotide random UMIs generated the cDNA. Using its own MiXCR run on the 5' RACE reads, TCRdb lists one record per CDR3 protein. The repertoire holds 81,000 or so distinct CDR3 sequences, with about 13% as singletons. The TCR sequence derives from a female donor with HTLV-1-associated myelopathy (HAM/TSP). Material for sequencing was PBMCs. The rearrangement joins TRBV28 to TRBJ2-7; 8 bases are a match to TRBD1. CDR3 sequence: CASSLYGTGAREQYF. In nucleotides, the CDR3 is TGTGCCAGCAGTTTATATGGGACAGGAGCCCGCGAGCAGTACTTC. The entire variable domain, with the rest obtained from reference TRBV28 and TRBJ2-7, is as follows: DVKVTQSSRYLVKRTGEKVFLECVQDMDHENMFWYRQDPGLGLRLIYFSYDVKMKEKGDIPEGYSVSREKKERFSLILESASTNQTSMYLCASSLYGTGAREQYFGPGTRLTVT.